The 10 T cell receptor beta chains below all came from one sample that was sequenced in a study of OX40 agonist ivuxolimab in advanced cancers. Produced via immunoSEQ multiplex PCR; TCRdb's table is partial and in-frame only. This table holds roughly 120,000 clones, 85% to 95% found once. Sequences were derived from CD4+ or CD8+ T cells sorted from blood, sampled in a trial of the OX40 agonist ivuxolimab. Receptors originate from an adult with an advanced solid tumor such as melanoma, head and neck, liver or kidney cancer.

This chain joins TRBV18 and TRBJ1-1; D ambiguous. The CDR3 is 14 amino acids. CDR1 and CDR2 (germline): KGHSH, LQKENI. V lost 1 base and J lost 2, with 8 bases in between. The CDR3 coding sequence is TGTGCCAGCTCACCACTCGAGGGAAACACTGAAGCTTTCTTT. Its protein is CASSPLEGNTEAFF.

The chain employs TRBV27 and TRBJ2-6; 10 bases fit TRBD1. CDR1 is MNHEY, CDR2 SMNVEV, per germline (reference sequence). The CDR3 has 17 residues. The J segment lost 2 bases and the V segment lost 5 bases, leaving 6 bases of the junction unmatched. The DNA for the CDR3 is TGTGCCAGCAGTCGACAGACAGGGGGCACTGGGGCCAACGTCCTGACTTTC. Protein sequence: CASSRQTGGTGANVLTF.

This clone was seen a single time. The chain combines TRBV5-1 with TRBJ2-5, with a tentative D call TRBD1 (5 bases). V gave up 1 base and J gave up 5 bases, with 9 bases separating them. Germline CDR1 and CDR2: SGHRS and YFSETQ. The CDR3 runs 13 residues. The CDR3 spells CASSLQGSETQYF. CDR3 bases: TGCGCCAGCAGCTTGCAGGGTTCGGAGACCCAGTACTTC.

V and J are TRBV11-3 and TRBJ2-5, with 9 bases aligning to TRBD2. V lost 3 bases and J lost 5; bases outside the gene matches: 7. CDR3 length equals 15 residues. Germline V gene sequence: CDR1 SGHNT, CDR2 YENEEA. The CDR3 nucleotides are TGTGCCAGCAGCTTTAGCGGGAGCGTCAGGGAGACCCAGTACTTC. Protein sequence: CASSFSGSVRETQYF.

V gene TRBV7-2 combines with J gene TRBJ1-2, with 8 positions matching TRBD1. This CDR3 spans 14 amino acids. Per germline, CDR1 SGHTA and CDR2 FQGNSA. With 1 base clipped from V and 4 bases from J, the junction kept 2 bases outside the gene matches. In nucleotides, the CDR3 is TGTGCCAGCAGCTTAGGACAGGGGAGCTATGGCTACACCTTC. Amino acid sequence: CASSLGQGSYGYTF.

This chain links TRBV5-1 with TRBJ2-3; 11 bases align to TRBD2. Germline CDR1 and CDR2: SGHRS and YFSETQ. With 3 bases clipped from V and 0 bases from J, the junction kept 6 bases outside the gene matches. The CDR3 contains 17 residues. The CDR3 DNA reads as TGCGCCAGCAGCTCCCGGACTAGCGGGTTAAGCACAGATACGCAGTATTTT. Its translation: CASSSRTSGLSTDTQYF.

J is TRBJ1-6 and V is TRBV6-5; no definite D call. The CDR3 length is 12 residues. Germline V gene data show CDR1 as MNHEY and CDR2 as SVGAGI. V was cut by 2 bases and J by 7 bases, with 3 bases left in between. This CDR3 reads CASSYGNSPLHF. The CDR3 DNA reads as TGTGCCAGCAGTTACGGGAATTCACCCCTCCACTTT.

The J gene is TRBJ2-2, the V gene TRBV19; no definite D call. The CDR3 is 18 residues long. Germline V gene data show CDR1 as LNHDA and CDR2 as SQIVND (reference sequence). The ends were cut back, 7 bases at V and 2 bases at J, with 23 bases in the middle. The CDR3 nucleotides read TGTGCCAGTACTCACCCCCTCGGAAGGGCCCCTAACACCGGGGAGCTGTTTTTT. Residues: CASTHPLGRAPNTGELFF.

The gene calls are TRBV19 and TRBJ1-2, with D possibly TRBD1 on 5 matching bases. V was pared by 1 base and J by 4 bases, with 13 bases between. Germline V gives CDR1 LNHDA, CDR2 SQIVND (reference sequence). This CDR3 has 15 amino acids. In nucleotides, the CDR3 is TGTGCCAGTAGTATAGGACAGAGCCTTGGCTATGGCTACACCTTC. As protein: CASSIGQSLGYGYTF.

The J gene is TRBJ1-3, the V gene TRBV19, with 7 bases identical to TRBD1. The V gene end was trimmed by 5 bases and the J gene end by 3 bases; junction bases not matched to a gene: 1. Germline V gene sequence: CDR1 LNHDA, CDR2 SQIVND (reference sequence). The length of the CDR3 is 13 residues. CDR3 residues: CASSYRGGNTIYF. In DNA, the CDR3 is TGTGCCAGTAGTTACAGGGGTGGAAACACCATATATTTT.